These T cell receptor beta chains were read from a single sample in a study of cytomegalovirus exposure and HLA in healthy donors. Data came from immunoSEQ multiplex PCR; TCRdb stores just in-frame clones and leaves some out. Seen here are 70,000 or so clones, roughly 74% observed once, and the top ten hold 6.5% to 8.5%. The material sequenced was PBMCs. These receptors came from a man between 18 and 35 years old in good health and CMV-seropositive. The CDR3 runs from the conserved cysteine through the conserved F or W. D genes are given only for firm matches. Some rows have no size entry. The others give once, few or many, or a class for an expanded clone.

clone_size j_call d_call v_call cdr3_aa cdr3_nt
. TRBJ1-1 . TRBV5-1 CASSREENTEAFF TGCGCCAGCAGCCGTGAGGAGAACACTGAAGCTTTCTTT
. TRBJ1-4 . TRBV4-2 CASSQDGGGSEKLFF TGTGCCAGCAGCCAAGATGGCGGGGGCTCTGAAAAACTGTTTTTT
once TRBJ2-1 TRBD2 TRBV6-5 CASSKLAGVADEQFF TGTGCCAGCAGCAAACTAGCGGGAGTCGCTGATGAGCAGTTCTTC
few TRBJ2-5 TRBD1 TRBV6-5 CASSYRAGGVETQYF TGTGCCAGCAGTTACAGGGCAGGGGGCGTGGAGACCCAGTACTTC
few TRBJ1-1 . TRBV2 CASSEAESGGGTEAFF TGTGCCAGCAGTGAAGCGGAAAGCGGGGGCGGGACTGAAGCTTTCTTT
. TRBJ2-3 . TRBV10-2 CASRDIGGTDTQYF TGCGCCAGCAGGGACATTGGGGGCACAGATACGCAGTATTTT
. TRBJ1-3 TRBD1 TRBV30 CAWSPWTGGSSGNTIYF TGTGCCTGGAGTCCATGGACAGGGGGATCCTCTGGAAACACCATATATTTT
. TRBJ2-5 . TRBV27 CASSRTGISETQYF TGTGCCAGCAGCCGAACAGGGATCTCAGAGACCCAGTACTTC
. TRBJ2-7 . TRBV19 CASSISSASYEQYF TGTGCCAGTAGTATCTCTAGCGCTTCCTACGAGCAGTACTTC
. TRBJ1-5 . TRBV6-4 CASSRELDQPQHF TGTGCCAGCAGTCGGGAGTTGGATCAGCCCCAGCATTTT
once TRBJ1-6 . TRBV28 CASSPDPGTSYNSPLHF TGTGCCAGCAGTCCTGACCCAGGTACCTCCTATAATTCACCCCTCCACTTT
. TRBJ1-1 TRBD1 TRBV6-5 CASSYDRGGEAFF TGTGCCAGCAGTTACGACAGGGGTGGTGAAGCTTTCTTT
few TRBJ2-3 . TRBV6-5 CASSYGAGTSTDTQYF TGTGCCAGCAGTTATGGCGCGGGGACTAGCACAGATACGCAGTATTTT
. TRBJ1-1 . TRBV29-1 CSVIPQNTEAFF TGCAGCGTTATTCCCCAGAACACTGAAGCTTTCTTT
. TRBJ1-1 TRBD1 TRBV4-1 CASSQGGDRAEAFF TGCGCCAGCAGCCAAGGTGGGGACAGGGCTGAAGCTTTCTTT
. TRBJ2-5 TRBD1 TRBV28 CASSSTGVETQYF TGTGCCAGCAGTTCCACAGGGGTAGAGACCCAGTACTTC
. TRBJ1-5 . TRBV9 CASSVVGEGDQPQHF TGTGCCAGCAGCGTAGTGGGGGAGGGCGATCAGCCCCAGCATTTT
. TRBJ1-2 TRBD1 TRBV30 CAWTRGPYGYTF TGTGCCTGGACCAGGGGGCCCTATGGCTACACCTTC
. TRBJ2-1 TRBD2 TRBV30 CAWESGRAYNEQFF TGTGCCTGGGAGAGCGGGAGGGCCTACAATGAGCAGTTCTTC
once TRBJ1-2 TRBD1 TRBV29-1 CSVSTTGQGGGYTF TGCAGCGTTTCAACCACAGGGCAGGGGGGAGGCTACACCTTC
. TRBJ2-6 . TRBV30 CAWSVHREGANVLTF TGTGCCTGGAGTGTACACAGGGAAGGGGCCAACGTCCTGACTTTC
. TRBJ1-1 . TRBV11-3 CASSLAQGGNTEAFF TGTGCCAGCAGCTTAGCTCAGGGAGGGAACACTGAAGCTTTCTTT
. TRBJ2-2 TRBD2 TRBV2 CASSVTSGGAVGTGELFF TGTGCCAGCAGTGTGACTAGCGGGGGGGCAGTAGGCACCGGGGAGCTGTTTTTT
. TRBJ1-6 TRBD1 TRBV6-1 CASSVAGGNSPLHF TGTGCCAGCAGTGTGGCAGGGGGAAATTCACCCCTCCACTTT
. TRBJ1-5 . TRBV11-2 CASSSLLGAGQPQHF TGTGCCAGCAGCTCCCTACTGGGGGCCGGTCAGCCCCAGCATTTT
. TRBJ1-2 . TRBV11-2 CASSSIQGSYGYTF TGTGCCAGCAGCAGCATACAGGGTTCCTATGGCTACACCTTC
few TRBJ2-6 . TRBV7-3 CASSLAGANVLTF TGTGCCAGCAGCCTAGCTGGGGCCAACGTCCTGACTTTC
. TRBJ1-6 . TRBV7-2 CASSLDYISLHF TGTGCCAGCAGCTTAGACTACATATCACTCCACTTT
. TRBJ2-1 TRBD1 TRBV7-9 CAGEGTGRNEQFF TGTGCCGGGGAGGGGACAGGGAGAAATGAGCAGTTCTTC
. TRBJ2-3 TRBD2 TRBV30 CAWSAGTSDLHTQYF TGTGCCTGGAGTGCCGGGACTAGCGATCTGCATACGCAGTATTTT
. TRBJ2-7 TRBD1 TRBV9 CASSVEGGASDEQYF TGTGCCAGCAGCGTAGAAGGGGGCGCGTCCGACGAGCAGTACTTC
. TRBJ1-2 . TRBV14 CASSRGSGRDGYTF TGTGCCAGCAGCCGCGGTTCAGGGAGGGATGGCTACACCTTC
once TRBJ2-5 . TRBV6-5 CASSSPIQETQYF TGTGCCAGCAGTTCACCTATCCAAGAGACCCAGTACTTC
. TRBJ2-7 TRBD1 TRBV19 CASSPGQTYEQYF TGTGCCAGTTCACCGGGACAGACCTACGAGCAGTACTTC
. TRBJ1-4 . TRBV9 CASSVALAGEEKLFF TGTGCCAGCAGCGTAGCGTTGGCAGGGGAAGAAAAACTGTTTTTT
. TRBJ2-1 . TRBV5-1 CASSPSRSPYNEQFF TGCGCCAGCAGCCCGTCCAGAAGTCCCTACAATGAGCAGTTCTTC
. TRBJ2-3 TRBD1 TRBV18 CASSPQDRSPTQYF TGTGCCAGCTCACCCCAGGACAGGTCCCCTACGCAGTATTTT
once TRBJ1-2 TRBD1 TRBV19 CASSPRDRDYGYTF TGTGCCAGTAGTCCCAGGGACAGGGACTATGGCTACACCTTC
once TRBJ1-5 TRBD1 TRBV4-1 CASSQQLYSGGEQPQHF TGCGCCAGCAGCCAACAGTTGTACTCAGGGGGCGAACAGCCCCAGCATTTT
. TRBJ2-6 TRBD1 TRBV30 CAYGTGGSGANVLTF TGTGCCTATGGGACAGGGGGCTCTGGGGCCAACGTCCTGACTTTC
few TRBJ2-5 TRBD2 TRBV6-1 CASGAGARGGETQYF TGTGCCAGCGGGGCAGGGGCCCGGGGGGGGGAGACCCAGTACTTC
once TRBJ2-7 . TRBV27 CASSQVGLGTEYF .
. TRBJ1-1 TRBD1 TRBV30 CAWSVSGTGNTEAFF TGTGCCTGGAGTGTAAGCGGGACAGGGAACACTGAAGCTTTCTTT
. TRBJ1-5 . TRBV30 CAWSVRGFQPQHF TGTGCCTGGAGTGTAAGGGGTTTTCAGCCCCAGCATTTT
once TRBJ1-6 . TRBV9 CASSRSGGKDSPLHF TGTGCCAGCAGTAGATCGGGGGGCAAGGATTCACCCCTCCACTTT
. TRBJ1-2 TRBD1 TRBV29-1 CSARDSVYGYTF TGCAGCGCCCGGGACAGTGTCTATGGCTACACCTTC
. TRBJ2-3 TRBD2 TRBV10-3 CAISGGLAGSDTQYF TGTGCCATCAGTGGAGGGCTAGCGGGGTCAGATACGCAGTATTTT
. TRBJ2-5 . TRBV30 CAWSVNPWGSDPETQYF TGTGCCTGGAGTGTAAACCCGTGGGGTAGCGATCCGGAGACCCAGTACTTC
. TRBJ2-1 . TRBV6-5 CASSSISSSPGGKQFF TGTGCCAGCAGTTCAATTTCGTCCTCCCCAGGTGGTAAGCAGTTCTTC
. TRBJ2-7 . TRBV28 CASSSGEGYEQYF TGTGCCAGCAGCTCAGGGGAGGGGTACGAGCAGTACTTC
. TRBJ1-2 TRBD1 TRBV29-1 CSVTGTVYGYTF TGCAGCGTCACCGGGACAGTATATGGCTACACCTTC